Shown below are 21 T cell receptor beta chains from a single sample sequenced in a study of blood T cells in healthy people across ages (dated by TCRdb to 2015 to 2017). Receptor amplification or capture employed 5' RACE. Sequencing took place on an Illumina HiSeq 2500. A second PCR of roughly 6 to 12 cycles was performed with a sample-barcoded 5' primer and a J-beta primer mix. Starting from the raw public reads, TCRdb applied fastp trimming at Q25, assembled clones with MiXCR and retained in-frame beta chains. Duplicate CDR3 protein sequences are folded into a single record with the most common DNA and genes. Here the sample has 600,000 or so distinct CDR3 sequences; about 30% occur a single time. Of the sample, less than 20% is held by the ten largest clones. The specimen sequenced was blood. Every receptor here comes from an elderly woman in good health.

This clonotype showed up many times. The chain couples TRBV5-1 to TRBJ2-1; a weak D match, TRBD1 (5 bases). V was trimmed by 4 bases and J by 1 base, leaving 12 bases between them. Germline V lookup: CDR1 SGHRS, CDR2 YFSETQ. The CDR3 is made up of 15 amino acids. In DNA form, the CDR3 reads TGCGCCAGCAGCCCCGGAACAGGTTCCTACAATGAGCAGTTCTTC. Translation: CASSPGTGSYNEQFF.

This clonotype was recorded at least ten times. The chain combines TRBV20-1 with TRBJ2-7; the match to TRBD1 covers 10 bases. CDR1 and CDR2 from the germline V gene are DFQATT and SNEGSKA (reference sequence). Losses at the gene ends were 5 bases for V and 3 bases for J; bases not matched to a gene: 7. CDR3 size: 14 residues. The CDR3 DNA sequence: TGCAGTGCTCCAGGGACAGGGGAGGTCTACGAGCAGTACTTC. Translation gives CSAPGTGEVYEQYF.

This clonotype showed up just a few times. One junction end does not reproduce the germline sequence, and a read error may be involved. J is TRBJ1-1 and V is TRBV7-2; no reliable D call. Germline V gene sequence: CDR1 SGHTA, CDR2 FQGNSA. The CDR3 runs 15 residues. This chain's CDR3 is CASSPRWFPNAEAFF. CDR3 in DNA: TGTGCCAGCAGCCCCAGGTGGTTCCCGAACGCTGAAGCTTTCTTT.

This clonotype was detected only a few times. The chain uses TRBV6-5 and TRBJ2-2; TRBD2 agrees at 8 bases. This CDR3 is built from 17 residues. J gave up 1 base and V 6 bases, and 10 bases lay outside the gene matches. Germline V gene lookup returns CDR1 MNHEY and CDR2 SVGAGI. CDR3 sequence: CASRETRGAKNTGELFF. In DNA, the CDR3 is TGTGCCAGCAGAGAGACGCGGGGGGCCAAGAACACCGGGGAGCTGTTTTTT.

Turning to this clonotype: A single base separates this from a much larger clone, so it may be a read error. This chain uses TRBV9 with TRBJ2-1, with 11 bases identical to TRBD1. CDR1 is SGDLS and CDR2 is YYNGEE in the germline V gene. V shed 4 bases, J shed 8 bases, and the junction held 17 bases outside the gene matches. The CDR3 spans 18 residues. CDR3 sequence (DNA): TGTGCCAGCAGCCCCCACCAAGGCAGGACAGGGGGCCGGGATGAGCAGTTCTTC. This gives the protein CASSPHQGRTGGRDEQFF.

This clonotype came up a few times. The CDR3 DNA follows: TGTGCCAGCAGTCAAATATCAGGGGGGCAGGAGCCCCAGCATTTT. This codes for CASSQISGGQEPQHF. J is TRBJ1-5 and V is TRBV12-3 or TRBV12-4, with 7 bases lining up with TRBD1. V trimming: 5 bases; J trimming: 8 bases; junction bases outside the gene matches: 12. There are 15 residues in the CDR3.

This clonotype was observed a handful of times. The CDR3 DNA reads as TGCGCCAGCAGCCAGAGCTCATACAGGGCTAAGGGCGAAAAACTGTTTTTT. Translated, it gives CASSQSSYRAKGEKLFF. The V and J genes are TRBV4-3 and TRBJ1-4; TRBD1 is a possible D gene (6 bases). The germline CDR1 and CDR2 sequences are LGHNA and YSLEER. V lost 3 bases, J lost 8 bases, and 22 bases lay in between. The CDR3 contains 17 residues.

There are many counts of this clonotype. V usage is TRBV12-3 or TRBV12-4 and J usage is TRBJ2-7, with D tentatively TRBD1 (6 bases). V lost 7 bases and J 6 bases, leaving 13 bases between the germline ends. There are 12 residues in the CDR3. CDR3 bases: TGTGCCAGCACCTCCCTGGGGGCCGAGCAGTACTTC. Translation: CASTSLGAEQYF.

J is TRBJ2-5 and V is TRBV7-2, with 9 nucleotides matching TRBD2. The CDR3 extends over 16 amino acids. Germline lookup yields CDR1 SGHTA and CDR2 FQGNSA. Trimming took 1 base from V and 2 from J; bases not matched to a gene: 5. CDR3 amino acids: CASSLGSSGNQETQYF. The CDR3 DNA reads TGTGCCAGCAGCTTAGGCTCTAGCGGGAATCAAGAGACCCAGTACTTC.

J is TRBJ2-1 and V is TRBV30; TRBD1 might be the D (6 bases). Gene TRBJ2-7 matches the end of the DNA better, so the J call may be wrong. The germline V gene encodes CDR1 GTSNPN and CDR2 SVGIG (reference sequence). The CDR3 sequence is 14 residues long. CDR3: CAWDKGHKYNEQYF. CDR3 coding DNA: TGTGCCTGGGACAAGGGACATAAATACAATGAGCAGTACTTC.

This clonotype was found many times. The rearrangement uses TRBV7-8 and TRBJ2-4; D uncertain. Germline CDR1 reads SGHVS; CDR2 reads FQNEAQ. Trimming cost V 4 bases and J 7 bases, with 11 bases left between them. This CDR3 region has 13 residues. CDR3 region: CASSSEGRNIQYF. In DNA form, the CDR3 reads TGTGCCAGCAGCTCGGAAGGTCGGAACATTCAGTACTTC.

This clonotype was recorded many times. This chain links TRBV7-9 with TRBJ2-1; 7 bases are a match to TRBD1. With V trimmed by 2 bases and J by 9 bases, 10 bases remained unmatched. Looked up from germline, CDR1 is SEHNR and CDR2 is FQNEAQ (reference sequence). The CDR3 contains 15 residues. CDR3 bases: TGTGCCAGCAGCTTACTCCAGGGGGTTCGTGGTGAGCAGTTCTTC. Encoded protein: CASSLLQGVRGEQFF.

This clonotype has ten or more counts. This sequence joins TRBV7-9 and TRBJ2-2; TRBD1 is a possible D gene (6 bases). Trimming left V 5 bases short and J 1 base short, with 11 bases between. Germline CDR1 SEHNR, CDR2 FQNEAQ (reference sequence). This CDR3 region has 15 residues. CDR3 in amino acids: CASSPGTKNTGELFF. The CDR3 bases are TGTGCCAGCAGCCCCGGGACAAAGAACACCGGGGAGCTGTTTTTT.

This clonotype was recorded at least ten times. CDR3 DNA sequence: TGTGCCAGCAGTACGACGGATAATTCACCCCTCCACTTT. It specifies CASSTTDNSPLHF. The chain links TRBV2 to TRBJ1-6; no firm D call. The V end was cut by 5 bases, the J end by 5 bases, with 7 bases between. The CDR3 spans 13 residues. Germline values: CDR1 SNHLY, CDR2 FYNNEI.

The chain recombines TRBV18 with TRBJ2-5; 11 nucleotides match TRBD1. Per the germline V gene, CDR1 is KGHSH and CDR2 is LQKENI. Trimming removed 1 base from V and 11 bases from J; junction bases left unmatched: 12. This CDR3 spans 16 amino acids. The CDR3, as DNA: TGTGCCAGCTCACCACGGACAGGGGGCCGTTACAATGAGCAGTACTTC. Translating it yields CASSPRTGGRYNEQYF.

This clonotype was seen ten or more times. CDR3 bases: TGTGCCAGCTCGCCTACGGACAGGGCCTACGAGCAGTACTTC. As protein: CASSPTDRAYEQYF. The chain combines TRBV18 with TRBJ2-7; 8 bases are shared with TRBD1. The junction had 6 bases not matched to a gene; V was cut back by 6 bases and J by 2 bases. The CDR3 has 14 residues. Germline CDR1 is KGHSH and CDR2 is LQKENI.

This clonotype was seen at least ten times. This chain joins TRBV27 and TRBJ2-7; D may match TRBD1 or TRBD2 (5 bases each). The V gene's germline CDR1 is MNHEY and CDR2 SMNVEV (reference sequence). The CDR3 consists of 13 residues. V lost 10 bases, J lost 7 bases, and 20 bases lay in between. The CDR3 region is CATPTALRGEQYF. The CDR3 DNA reads TGTGCCACCCCTACAGCGTTGAGGGGAGAGCAGTACTTC.

In its sample, this clonotype was seen once. The V call is TRBV11-2, the J call TRBJ2-4, with D possibly being TRBD2 (5 bases). This CDR3 spans 15 amino acids. Germline CDR1 SGHAT, CDR2 FQNNGV. Trimming stripped 1 base from V and 3 bases from J, with 10 bases between. The CDR3 DNA sequence: TGTGCCAGCAGCTTAGGACGGGGTGGCAAAAACATTCAGTACTTC. Protein product: CASSLGRGGKNIQYF. Drawing the rest from reference TRBV11-2 and TRBJ2-4, the complete variable domain is EAGVAQSPRYKIIEKRQSVAFWCNPISGHATLYWYQQILGQGPKLLIQFQNNGVVDDSQLPKDRFSAERLKGVDSTLKIQPAKLEDSAVYLCASSLGRGGKNIQYFGAGTRLSVL.

The CDR3 loop is CSASDSGPSGRQDEQFF. DNA for the CDR3: TGCAGTGCTAGTGATTCTGGTCCTAGCGGGAGGCAGGATGAGCAGTTCTTC. The genes are TRBV20-1 and TRBJ2-1; 11 nucleotides match TRBD2. V shed 3 bases, J shed 8 bases, and the junction held 15 bases outside the gene matches. Germline V gene lookup returns CDR1 DFQATT and CDR2 SNEGSKA (reference sequence). This CDR3 has 17 residues.

A word on this clonotype: Likely a read error: the CDR3 ends without its conserved phenylalanine or tryptophan. The V call is TRBV28, the J call TRBJ1-2; D is uncertain. V lost 10 bases to trimming and J lost 2 bases, with 8 bases between them. The CDR3 runs 11 residues. The germline CDR1 and CDR2 sequences are MDHEN and SYDVKM. CDR3 sequence (DNA): TGTGCCACCTACGCCAACTATGGCTACACCGTC. Translation gives CATYANYGYTV.

The table lists this clonotype with many counts. The CDR3 DNA reads as TGTGCCAGCAGCAAAGCACCGAATTACCCCTACGAGCAGTACTTC. Residues: CASSKAPNYPYEQYF. This chain links TRBV21-1 with TRBJ2-7. TRBV21-1 represents a pseudogene. The CDR3 sequence is 15 residues long.